This T cell receptor (beta chain) was retrieved from a study of CD8 T cells in ankylosing spondylitis. The study, taken as a whole, reports: Clones tied to disease were said to be significantly enriched in matched ankylosing spondylitis synovial fluid. Previously reported in reactive arthritis synovial fluid and blood were some of the motif variants. A TCR beta motif of under 10 highly homologous variants seemed to mark ankylosing spondylitis blood. Researchers report that disease-linked clones proved CD8+ and relatively rare in peripheral blood.

For this clonotype: What it binds is not known.

CDR1 LGHNA and CDR2 YSLEER come from the germline V gene. V was clipped by 5 bases and J by 4 bases, with 15 bases between them. This CDR3 comprises 15 residues. The TCR beta libraries were generated through quantitative 5'-RACE incorporating molecular barcodes. TCRdb itself ran the 5' RACE reads through MiXCR, one entry per CDR3 protein. The table has hundreds of thousands of distinct CDR3 sequences, about 12% seen once. This sequence originates from a male donor with ankylosing spondylitis. The chain carries TRBV4-3 and TRBJ2-1, with unresolved D. The sample taken for sequencing was blood, either unsorted or a sorted T cell fraction (not recorded which). The CDR3 loop is CASSATATYYNEQFF. CDR3 nucleotide sequence: TGCGCCAGCAGCGCTACCGCTACATATTACAATGAGCAGTTCTTC.